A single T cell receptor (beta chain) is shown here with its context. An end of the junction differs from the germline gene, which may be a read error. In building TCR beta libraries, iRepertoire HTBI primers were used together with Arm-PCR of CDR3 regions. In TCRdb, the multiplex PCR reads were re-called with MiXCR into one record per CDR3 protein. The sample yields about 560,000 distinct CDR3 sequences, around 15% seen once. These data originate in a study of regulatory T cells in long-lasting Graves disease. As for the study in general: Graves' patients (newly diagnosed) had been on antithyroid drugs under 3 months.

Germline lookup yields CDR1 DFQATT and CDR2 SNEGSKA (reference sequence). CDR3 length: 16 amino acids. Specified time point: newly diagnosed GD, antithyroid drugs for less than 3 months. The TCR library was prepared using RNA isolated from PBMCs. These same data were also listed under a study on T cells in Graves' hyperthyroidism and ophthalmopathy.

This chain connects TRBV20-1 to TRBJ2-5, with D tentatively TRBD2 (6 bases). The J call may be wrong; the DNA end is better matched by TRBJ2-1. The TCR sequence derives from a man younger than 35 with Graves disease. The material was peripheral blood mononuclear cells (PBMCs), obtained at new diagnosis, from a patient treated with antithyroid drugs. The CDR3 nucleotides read TGCAGTGCTGGAGATCGGCTAGCGCCATTCTACAATGAGCAGTTCTTC. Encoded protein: CSAGDRLAPFYNEQFF.